This T cell receptor beta chain was sequenced in a study of shared clonotypes between healthy human individuals. Looking at the study overall: Samples came from a couple of female and a few male donors aged 18 to 49.

Findings of the study overall: The genetic and exposure-history diversity represented was limited by few donors. In general, naive subsets displayed greater estimated richness than memory subsets did.

Details on this clone: No antigen is known for it.

CD45RO-negative, CCR7-selected cells formed the naive CD8 fraction, which excluded terminally differentiated effector memory CD45RA+ cells. Each sample came from a Caucasian adult donor living in Nashville, Tennessee. Data came from immunoSEQ multiplex PCR; TCRdb stores just in-frame clones and leaves some out. The sample contains around 2,000,000 clones, over 85% of which appear only once. This TCR was recovered from a man between 18 and 29 years old in good health. The sequenced sample was naive CD8+ T cells sorted from blood.

DNA of the CDR3: TGTGCCAGCAGCTTACGGCCGAGCACAGATACGCAGTATTTT. Translation: CASSLRPSTDTQYF. This chain links TRBV11-1 with TRBJ2-3; D is unresolved. V lost 2 bases and J 0 bases, leaving 6 bases between the germline ends. Germline CDR1 and CDR2: SGHAT and FQDESV (reference sequence). There are 14 residues in the CDR3.